This TCR beta chain is drawn from a study of T cell repertoires in cytomegalovirus infection (dated by TCRdb to 2018 to 2020). Some background on the complete study: Donor HLA type was relevant to the analysis, because carriage of CMV infection together with the matching HLA type was indicated by public TCR beta signatures. The investigation overall reported the following: The ex vivo response was dominated by HLA-C-restricted CMV-specific TCR beta clonotypes, which also provided the single most frequent clonotype in two of eight donors. In both this cohort and an independent cohort of a few hundred donors, the cumulative frequency of public TCR beta family members distinguished carriers of CMV infection plus the relevant HLA type.

The V end loses 7 bases and the J end loses 4 bases, and a stretch of 10 bases separates them. The CDR3 measures 12 amino acids from cysteine to phenylalanine. Of all the DNA, just the CDR3 is kept, 36 bases in frame from base 1. The germline V gene encodes CDR1 SQVTM and CDR2 ANQGSEA. Reads for this sample came from an Illumina HiSeq 1500. Through fastp at Q25 and MiXCR, TCRdb rebuilt clones from the public reads, retaining in-frame beta chains. Identical CDR3 proteins give one entry, which carries the most common genes and DNA. In all, the sample holds around 210,000 distinct CDR3 sequences, and around 6.4% of those were seen once. Less than 7.5% of the sample goes to the ten largest clones. This clonotype was recorded at least ten times. What antigen it recognizes has not been identified. Base qualities were left out, and no much larger clone turns up one base away.

This chain is built from TRBV29-1 and TRBJ2-2; no D gene call is confident. Specimen: PBMCs. The source is a human donor in good health (CMV status not recorded). Some clones in this sample may be carry-over from other donors' samples. The CDR3: CSASRPTGELFF. The sequenced DNA: TGCAGCGCGTCCCGTCCCACCGGGGAGCTGTTTTTT.